This section outlines one TCR beta chain sequence together with its context. Sequencing used immunoSEQ multiplex PCR; TCRdb keeps in-frame clones, though not all of them. The repertoire includes tens of thousands of clones, over 80% of them detected once, and 0.45% to 0.75% sits in the top ten. The CDR3 is 19 amino acids. Germline trimming cut 1 base from V and 0 bases from J; bases unmatched to any gene: 14. Per the germline V gene, CDR1 is SGHDT and CDR2 is YYEEEE. The record originates from a study of T cell changes during pregnancy in multiple sclerosis. The sample here was CD4+ T cells from peripheral blood mononuclear cells, taken in the first trimester of pregnancy. This TCR was sampled from a female donor with multiple sclerosis, enrolled in a pregnancy study. The chain is built from TRBV5-6 and TRBJ2-3, with 7 positions matching TRBD1. CDR3 nucleotide sequence: TGTGCCAGCAGCTTGTTCGGGACAGCTATACTCTCTAGCACAGATACGCAGTATTTT. It is translated as CASSLFGTAILSSTDTQYF.